Each of the 17 T cell receptor beta chains below was sequenced from the same sample in a study of CD8 T cells in Susac syndrome. Random hexamers were used to reverse transcribe an amount of roughly 0.5 to 1 ug RNA. TCRdb redid the calling of the immunoSEQ multiplex PCR reads with MiXCR, one entry per CDR3 protein. The sample has 80,000 to 90,000 distinct CDR3 sequences, around 95% seen once. The sample taken for sequencing was CD8+ T cells from PBMCs. The receptor source for this set is a human donor with Susac syndrome.

This clonotype showed up just once. V usage is TRBV5-6 and J usage is TRBJ2-1, with D perhaps matching TRBD1 or TRBD2 (5 bases each). In germline, CDR1 is SGHDT, CDR2 YYEEEE. The CDR3 is made up of 14 amino acids. The germline V and J ends were trimmed by 6 bases and 0 bases, with 10 bases remaining between them. CDR3 nucleotide sequence: TGTGCCAGCATTGAGGGGAGCTCCTACAATGAGCAGTTCTTC. Residues: CASIEGSSYNEQFF.

The chain couples TRBV20-1 to TRBJ1-4; the D gene is possibly TRBD1 (5 bases). The CDR3 has 13 residues. V dropped 6 bases and J dropped 0 bases, with 8 bases sitting between them. Germline-derived CDR1 and CDR2 are DFQATT and SNEGSKA (reference sequence). CDR3 loop: CSAGTSTNEKLFF. DNA for the CDR3: TGCAGTGCCGGGACTTCAACTAATGAAAAACTGTTTTTT.

This clonotype is a singleton in its sample. V and J are TRBV9 and TRBJ2-3, with 8 bases aligning to TRBD2. CDR3 length equals 16 residues. The germline gives CDR1 SGDLS, CDR2 YYNGEE. Trimming cost V 0 bases and J 2 bases; bases outside gene matches: 5. CDR3 bases: TGTGCCAGCAGCGTAGGGCTAGCGGGCCCCACAGATACGCAGTATTTT. Translating it yields CASSVGLAGPTDTQYF. Based on the CDR3 plus reference TRBV9 and TRBJ2-3, the full variable domain is DSGVTQTPKHLITATGQRVTLRCSPRSGDLSVYWYQQSLDQGLQFLIQYYNGEERAKGNILERFSAQQFPDLHSELNLSSLELGDSALYFCASSVGLAGPTDTQYFGPGTRLTVL.

This sequence joins TRBV30 and TRBJ2-7; D is undetermined. The CDR3 runs to 11 residues. The V gene's germline CDR1 is GTSNPN and CDR2 SVGIG (reference sequence). Trimming took off 6 bases at V and 1 base at J, with 7 bases between the two ends. DNA of the CDR3: TGTGCCTGTAGGTGGTCCTACGAGCAGTACTTC. Its protein is CACRWSYEQYF.

V usage is TRBV29-1 and J usage is TRBJ2-1, with TRBD2 identical over 14 bases. The V segment lost 4 bases and the J segment 8 bases; nucleotides outside the gene matches: 4. This CDR3 spans 14 amino acids. Germline V gene lookup returns CDR1 SQVTM and CDR2 ANQGSEA. The CDR3 DNA sequence: TGCAGCGTTGGGGGACTAGCGGGAGCATATGAGCAGTTCTTC. Amino acids: CSVGGLAGAYEQFF.

The V gene is TRBV2, the J gene TRBJ2-3; tentatively, D is TRBD1 (5 bases). The CDR3 has 14 amino acids. The V end lost 3 bases, the J end lost 2 bases, and 9 bases lay between the germline ends. Germline loops: CDR1 SNHLY, CDR2 FYNNEI. For the CDR3, the DNA is TGTGCCAGCAGTGAGGCAGGGTCCACAGATACGCAGTATTTT. This sequence encodes CASSEAGSTDTQYF.

The CDR3 is CASSQIAGLNEQFF. The CDR3 bases are TGCGCCAGCAGCCAAATAGCGGGACTCAATGAGCAGTTCTTC. This chain uses TRBV4-3 with TRBJ2-1; 8 bases map to TRBD2. Germline V gene data show CDR1 as LGHNA and CDR2 as YSLEER. The CDR3 sequence is 14 residues long. V shed 2 bases and J 6 bases; nucleotides not matched to a gene: 3.

The genes are TRBV30 and TRBJ2-5; D is perhaps TRBD1 (5 bases). From germline, CDR1 is GTSNPN and CDR2 SVGIG (reference sequence). The V gene lost 1 base and the J gene lost 2 bases, with 17 bases spanning the gap. This CDR3 contains 16 residues. CDR3 region: CAWSERDSVPQETQYF. The CDR3 DNA is TGTGCCTGGAGTGAAAGAGACAGCGTACCACAAGAGACCCAGTACTTC.

J is TRBJ1-5 and V is TRBV6-5; TRBD1 matches at 7 bases. CDR3 length equals 14 residues. Germline V lookup: CDR1 MNHEY, CDR2 SVGAGI. J gave up 5 bases and V 7 bases, and 8 bases lay outside the gene matches. The CDR3 DNA follows: TGTGCCAGCAATCCAGACAGGGAAGATCAGCCCCAGCATTTT. The encoded protein is CASNPDREDQPQHF.

This chain joins TRBV11-1 and TRBJ2-1, with 8 bases aligning to TRBD2. CDR3 size: 16 residues. Trimming removed 1 base from V and 1 base from J; junction bases left unmatched: 3. Germline CDR1 SGHAT, CDR2 FQDESV (reference sequence). The CDR3 region is CASSLELAGSYNEQFF. The CDR3 nucleotides are TGTGCCAGCAGCTTAGAGTTAGCGGGATCCTACAATGAGCAGTTCTTC.

V and J are TRBV5-4 and TRBJ2-3; no clear D. The V gene's germline CDR1 is SGHNT and CDR2 YYREEE (reference sequence). The CDR3 has 13 amino acids. Trimming left V 6 bases short and J 2 bases short, with 10 bases between. In DNA, the CDR3 is TGTGCCAGCACCGGGTCCCACACAGATACGCAGTATTTT. As protein: CASTGSHTDTQYF.

V is TRBV20-1 and J is TRBJ2-7; TRBD2 aligns across 8 bases. The CDR3 totals 13 residues. In germline, CDR1 is DFQATT, CDR2 SNEGSKA (reference sequence). With 4 bases clipped from V and 5 bases from J, the junction kept 7 bases outside the gene matches. CDR3 sequence: CSAMAAGDHEQYF. CDR3 sequence (DNA): TGCAGTGCTATGGCAGCGGGAGACCACGAGCAGTACTTC.

J is TRBJ2-7 and V is TRBV27, with 15 bases fitting TRBD2. Trimming cost V 3 bases and J 7 bases; bases outside gene matches: 7. CDR1 and CDR2 from the germline V gene are MNHEY and SMNVEV (reference sequence). The CDR3 is made up of 16 amino acids. The CDR3 DNA follows: TGTGCCAGCAGTTTCGGACTAGCGGGAGGGGGTGAGGAGCAGTACTTC. This gives the protein CASSFGLAGGGEEQYF.

This chain connects TRBV29-1 to TRBJ2-7; D is tentatively TRBD1 or TRBD2 (5 bases each). V gave up 1 base and J gave up 2 bases, with 21 bases separating them. Germline-derived CDR1 and CDR2 are SQVTM and ANQGSEA. The CDR3 totals 17 residues. This CDR3 is CSVEAAGAGLTAYEQYF. The CDR3 DNA is TGCAGCGTTGAAGCGGCCGGGGCGGGTCTAACCGCCTACGAGCAGTACTTC.

The V call is TRBV30, the J call TRBJ1-1, with D perhaps TRBD1 (6 bases). The V end was cut by 3 bases, the J end by 0 bases, with 8 bases between. CDR1 and CDR2 (germline): GTSNPN, SVGIG (reference sequence). The CDR3 spans 13 residues. CDR3 amino acids: CAWSHRVNTEAFF. The CDR3 bases are TGTGCCTGGAGCCACAGGGTGAACACTGAAGCTTTCTTT. Based on the CDR3 plus reference TRBV30 and TRBJ1-1, the full variable domain is SQTIHQWPATLVQPVGSPLSLECTVEGTSNPNLYWYRQAAGRGLQLLFYSVGIGQISSEVPQNLSASRPQDRQFILSSKKLLLSDSGFYLCAWSHRVNTEAFFGQGTRLTVV.

CDR3 sequence (DNA): TGCAGCGCTTTGGGCGGACACACCGGGGAGCTGTTTTTT. Its protein is CSALGGHTGELFF. The rearrangement uses TRBV29-1 and TRBJ2-2; no clear D. Germline V gives CDR1 SQVTM, CDR2 ANQGSEA. Trimming cost V 7 bases and J 3 bases, with 12 bases left between them. The CDR3 has 13 residues.

The rearrangement uses TRBV4-2 and TRBJ2-5; D uncertain. V was cut by 0 bases and J by 3 bases, with 14 bases left in between. CDR3 length equals 16 residues. CDR1 and CDR2 from the germline V gene are LGHNA and YNFKEQ. The CDR3 sequence is CASSQDRSQYKETQYF. The CDR3 DNA follows: TGTGCCAGCAGCCAAGATAGGTCCCAGTACAAAGAGACCCAGTACTTC.